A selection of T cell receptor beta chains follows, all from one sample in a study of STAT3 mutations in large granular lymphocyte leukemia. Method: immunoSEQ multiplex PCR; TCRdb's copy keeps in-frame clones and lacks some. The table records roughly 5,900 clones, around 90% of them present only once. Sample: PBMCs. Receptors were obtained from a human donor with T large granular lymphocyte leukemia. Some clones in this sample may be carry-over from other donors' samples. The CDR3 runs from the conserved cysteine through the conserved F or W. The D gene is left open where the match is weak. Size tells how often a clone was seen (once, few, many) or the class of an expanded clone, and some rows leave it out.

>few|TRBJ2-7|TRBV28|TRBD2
CASSLAASYEQYF
TGTGCCAGCAGTCTAGCGGCGTCCTACGAGCAGTACTTC
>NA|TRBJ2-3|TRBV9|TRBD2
CASSKRPGTSGSFDTQYF
TGTGCCAGCAGCAAACGCCCCGGGACTAGCGGGAGCTTTGATACGCAGTATTTT
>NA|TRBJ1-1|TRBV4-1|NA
CASSQDWGVTEAFF
TGCGCCAGCAGCCAAGATTGGGGAGTCACTGAAGCTTTCTTT
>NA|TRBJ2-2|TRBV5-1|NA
CASSFVGTVNTGELFF
TGCGCCAGCAGCTTCGTTGGGACGGTGAACACCGGGGAGCTGTTTTTT
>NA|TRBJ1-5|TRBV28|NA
CASSLKGVKNQPQHF
TGTGCCAGCAGTTTAAAGGGGGTAAAAAATCAGCCCCAGCATTTT
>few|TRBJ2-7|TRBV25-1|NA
CASSRGDWGKQYF
TGTGCCAGCAGTAGGGGGGACTGGGGAAAGCAGTACTTC
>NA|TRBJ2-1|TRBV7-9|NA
CASSPLGEQFF
TGTGCCAGCAGCCCCCTAGGAGAGCAGTTCTTC
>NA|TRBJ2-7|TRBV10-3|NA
CAISEPRRGRYEQYF
TGTGCCATCAGTGAGCCCAGGAGGGGGCGCTACGAGCAGTACTTC
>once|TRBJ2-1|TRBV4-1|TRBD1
CASSRGQGGYNEQFF
TGCGCCAGCAGCCGAGGACAGGGGGGGTACAATGAGCAGTTCTTC
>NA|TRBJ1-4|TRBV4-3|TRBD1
CASSQDPGGNEKLFF
TGCGCCAGCAGCCAAGACCCAGGGGGTAATGAAAAACTGTTTTTT
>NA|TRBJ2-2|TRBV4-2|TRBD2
CASSQAGGNTGELFF
TGTGCCAGCAGCCAAGCGGGAGGAAACACCGGGGAGCTGTTTTTT
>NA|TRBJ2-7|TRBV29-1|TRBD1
CSVDMGTGYEQYF
TGCAGCGTTGATATGGGGACAGGGTACGAGCAGTACTTC
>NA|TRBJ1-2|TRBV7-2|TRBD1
CASSSDRWAKRGGYTF
TGTGCCAGCAGCTCGGACAGGTGGGCCAAGAGGGGTGGCTACACCTTC
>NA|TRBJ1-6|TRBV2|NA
CASSEGRRDSPLHF
TGTGCCAGCAGTGAAGGGCGTAGGGATTCACCCCTCCACTTT
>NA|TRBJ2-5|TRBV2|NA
CASSDGSWPNQETQYF
TGTGCCAGCAGTGACGGATCCTGGCCGAATCAAGAGACCCAGTACTTC
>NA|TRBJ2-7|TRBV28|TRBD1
CAILQGTSYEQYF
TGTGCCATCTTACAGGGGACCTCCTACGAGCAGTACTTC
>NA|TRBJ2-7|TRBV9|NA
CASSPRQDNSYEQYF
TGTGCCAGCAGCCCGAGACAGGACAACTCCTACGAGCAGTACTTC
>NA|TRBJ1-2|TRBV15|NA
CATSREPLSNYGYTF
TGTGCCACCAGCAGAGAACCTTTATCCAACTATGGCTACACCTTC
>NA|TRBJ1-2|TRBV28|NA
CASRPWTENYGYTF
TGTGCCAGCAGACCTTGGACGGAAAACTATGGCTACACCTTC
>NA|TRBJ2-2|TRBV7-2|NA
CASSLMAVANTGELFF
TGTGCCAGCAGCTTAATGGCGGTCGCGAACACCGGGGAGCTGTTTTTT
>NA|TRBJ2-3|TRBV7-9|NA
CASSYTDTQYF
TGTGCCAGCAGCTACACAGATACGCAGTATTTT
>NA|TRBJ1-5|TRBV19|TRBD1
CASSHRDRGPNQPQHF
TGTGCCAGTAGTCACCGGGACAGGGGCCCTAATCAGCCCCAGCATTTT
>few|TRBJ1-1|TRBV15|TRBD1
CATSIGTDKNTEAFF
TGTGCCACCAGCATTGGGACAGATAAGAACACTGAAGCTTTCTTT
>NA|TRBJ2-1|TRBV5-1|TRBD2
CASSLPTSGGATYNEQFF
TGCGCCAGCAGCTTGCCGACTAGCGGGGGGGCCACCTACAATGAGCAGTTCTTC
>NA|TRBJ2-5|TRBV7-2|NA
CASSLGGYQETQYF
TGTGCCAGCTCGCTTGGAGGGTACCAAGAGACCCAGTACTTC
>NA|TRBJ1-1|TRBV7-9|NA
CASSLIESWAEAFF
TGTGCCAGCAGCTTAATCGAATCCTGGGCTGAAGCTTTCTTT
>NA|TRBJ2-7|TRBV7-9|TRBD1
CASSLNRGQNEQYF
TGTGCCAGCAGCTTAAACAGGGGGCAGAACGAGCAGTACTTC
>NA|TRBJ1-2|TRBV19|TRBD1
CASMDRARFNYGYTF
TGTGCCAGTATGGACAGGGCGAGGTTTAACTATGGCTACACCTTC
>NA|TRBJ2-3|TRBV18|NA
CASSHLPRASTDTQYF
TGTGCCAGCTCACACCTCCCCCGGGCCAGCACAGATACGCAGTATTTT